This entry lists 31 T cell receptor beta chains sequenced from one sample in a study of T-cell reconstitution after alpha-beta-depleted transplantation in children. As it was prepared, the TCRbeta library received unique molecular identifiers. One entry per CDR3 protein, called by TCRdb with MiXCR from the PCR reads. The data contain a few hundred thousand distinct CDR3 sequences, 15% to 20% of them singletons. The specimen comprised PBMCs, mostly from graft donor cells, sampled 360 days after TCRalphabeta/CD19-depleted stem cell transplant. The receptors come from a boy under two years old who had a stem cell transplant for Wiskott-Aldrich syndrome, so the T cells may come from the graft donor.

This clonotype was observed a few times. The chain has TRBV4-1 and TRBJ1-5; D gene uncertain. Between the trimmed V and J ends, which lost 2 bases and 4 bases, there was a span of 9 bases. The CDR3 loop spans 14 amino acids. Per germline, CDR1 MGHRA and CDR2 YSYEKL. CDR3 in DNA: TGCGCCAGCAGCCAATGGTCGGTGAATCAGCCCCAGCATTTT. It encodes CASSQWSVNQPQHF.

This clonotype was seen a handful of times. The rearrangement joins TRBV11-2 to TRBJ2-7; D could derive from TRBD1 or TRBD2 (5 bases each). CDR1 is SGHAT, CDR2 FQNNGV, per germline. With 5 bases removed from V and 3 bases from J, the gap between germline ends came to 17 bases. There are 15 residues in the CDR3. In nucleotides, the CDR3 is TGTGCCAGCAGCCCACCGGGCAGGGACGGCTACGAGCAGTACTTC. Amino acids: CASSPPGRDGYEQYF.

In its sample, this clonotype was seen many times. The chain is built from TRBV12-3 or TRBV12-4 and TRBJ2-1; TRBD1 aligns across 7 bases. V was pared by 4 bases and J by 1 base, with 7 bases of the junction left unmatched. There are 16 residues in the CDR3. CDR3 region: CASSYSQGNSYNEQFF. The CDR3, as DNA: TGTGCCAGCAGTTATTCACAGGGGAATTCCTACAATGAGCAGTTCTTC.

The chain links TRBV5-6 to TRBJ2-1; TRBD2 is a possible D gene (5 bases). The CDR3 contains 15 residues. Trimming left V 0 bases short and J 6 bases short, with 13 bases between. CDR1 is SGHDT, CDR2 YYEEEE, per germline. The CDR3 sequence is CASSLVVREFNEQFF. CDR3 DNA sequence: TGTGCCAGCAGCTTGGTAGTTAGGGAGTTCAATGAGCAGTTCTTC.

The rearrangement uses TRBV5-1 and TRBJ2-2, with 10 nucleotides matching TRBD2. This CDR3 has 16 amino acids. The germline V gene has CDR1 SGHRS and CDR2 YFSETQ. Losses at the gene ends were 2 bases for V and 2 bases for J; bases not matched to a gene: 3. CDR3 amino acids: CASSFGLAVNTGELFF. The CDR3, as DNA: TGCGCCAGCAGCTTCGGACTAGCGGTTAACACCGGGGAGCTGTTTTTT.

For this clonotype: An end of the junction does not agree with germline; a read error may underlie this. The V gene is TRBV10-3, the J gene TRBJ2-1; weak D call: TRBD1 (6 bases). This CDR3 spans 13 amino acids. Germline-derived CDR1 and CDR2 are ENHRY and SYGVKD. CDR3 amino acids: CDISDTGYGEQFF. In nucleotides, the CDR3 is TGTGACATCAGTGATACAGGGTACGGTGAGCAGTTCTTC.

The chain carries TRBV5-1 and TRBJ2-1, with D unresolved. Germline CDR1 and CDR2: SGHRS and YFSETQ. This CDR3 has 13 amino acids. Between the trimmed V and J ends, which lost 4 bases and 5 bases, there was a span of 10 bases. Here the CDR3 reads CASSPPAHNEQFF. DNA of the CDR3: TGCGCCAGCAGCCCCCCAGCCCACAATGAGCAGTTCTTC.

This clonotype has only a few counts. The rearrangement joins TRBV6-5 to TRBJ2-7; 10 bases fit TRBD1. V gave up 5 bases and J gave up 3 bases; unmatched junction bases: 7. CDR1 and CDR2 (germline): MNHEY, SVGAGI. This CDR3 has 15 residues. CDR3 DNA sequence: TGTGCCAGCAGTCACCCGACAGGGGGCGGCTACGAGCAGTACTTC. It translates to CASSHPTGGGYEQYF.

The V call is TRBV10-3, the J call TRBJ2-2, with D possibly TRBD1 on 5 matching bases. This CDR3 has 16 amino acids. V shed 0 bases and J shed 1 base, with 9 bases lying between them. Per germline, CDR1 ENHRY and CDR2 SYGVKD. The CDR3 loop reads CAISESGRVNTGELFF. Written as DNA, the CDR3 is TGTGCCATCAGTGAGTCAGGCAGGGTGAACACCGGGGAGCTGTTTTTT.

The rearrangement joins TRBV29-1 to TRBJ2-3; 7 nucleotides align to TRBD2. Germline values: CDR1 SQVTM, CDR2 ANQGSEA. V gave up 4 bases and J gave up 9 bases; unmatched junction bases: 4. The CDR3 totals 11 residues. The CDR3 here is CSVGGGTTQYF. CDR3 bases: TGCAGCGTTGGGGGGGGAACGACGCAGTATTTT.

The rearrangement links TRBV10-3 to TRBJ2-3; the match to TRBD2 covers 11 bases. The CDR3 consists of 17 residues. J was trimmed by 2 bases and V by 6 bases; bases with no gene match: 10. Germline-derived CDR1 and CDR2 are ENHRY and SYGVKD. CDR3 nucleotides: TGTGCCATCAGCCTCCTAGCGGGGGGAGTCCCCACAGATACGCAGTATTTT. It translates to CAISLLAGGVPTDTQYF.

This chain links TRBV27 with TRBJ2-2, with 9 bases identical to TRBD1. CDR3 length equals 21 residues. V shed 3 bases and J 2 bases; nucleotides not matched to a gene: 19. Germline V lookup: CDR1 MNHEY, CDR2 SMNVEV (reference sequence). Here the CDR3 reads CASSFLVVSGQGYPNTGELFF. In DNA, the CDR3 is TGTGCCAGCAGTTTTCTCGTGGTGTCGGGACAGGGATACCCAAACACCGGGGAGCTGTTTTTT.

The V call is TRBV13, the J call TRBJ2-1; TRBD2 matches 9 bases. V lost 6 bases and J lost 4; bases outside the gene matches: 13. This CDR3 has 17 residues. Germline CDR1 reads PRHDT; CDR2 reads FYEKMQ (reference sequence). The CDR3 reads CASSLRTKAGGYNEQFF. In DNA, the CDR3 is TGTGCCAGCAGTCTCCGAACTAAAGCGGGGGGTTACAATGAGCAGTTCTTC.

The table lists this clonotype with a few counts. The V and J genes are TRBV20-1 and TRBJ2-3, with 8 nucleotides matching TRBD1. V dropped 5 bases and J dropped 4; count of bases not matched to a gene: 8. Germline V gene sequence: CDR1 DFQATT, CDR2 SNEGSKA (reference sequence). There are 14 residues in the CDR3. CDR3 loop: CSALARGLADTQYF. Written as DNA, the CDR3 is TGCAGTGCTTTGGCCAGGGGGCTCGCAGATACGCAGTATTTT.

This chain joins TRBV20-1 and TRBJ2-7; 7 nucleotides match TRBD2. After removal of 0 bases from V and 2 bases from J, the junction contained 7 bases not matched to a gene. The germline gives CDR1 DFQATT, CDR2 SNEGSKA (reference sequence). This CDR3 spans 15 amino acids. CDR3 amino acids: CSAREGRGRTYEQYF. Here the CDR3 DNA reads TGCAGTGCTAGAGAAGGGAGGGGCAGGACCTACGAGCAGTACTTC.

The chain recombines TRBV5-1 with TRBJ2-7; 9 bases are a match to TRBD2. J was trimmed by 1 base and V by 1 base; bases with no gene match: 6. This CDR3 has 16 amino acids. CDR1 is SGHRS, CDR2 YFSETQ, per germline. The CDR3 is CASSLILAGGSYEQYF. DNA of the CDR3: TGCGCCAGCAGCTTGATCCTTGCGGGAGGGTCCTACGAGCAGTACTTC. Variable domain in full (rest from reference TRBV5-1 and TRBJ2-7): KAGVTQTPRYLIKTRGQQVTLSCSPISGHRSVSWYQQTPGQGLQFLFEYFSETQRNKGNFPGRFSGRQFSNSRSEMNVSTLELGDSALYLCASSLILAGGSYEQYFGPGTRLTVT.

A few counts support this clonotype. DNA of the CDR3: TGTGCCAGCAGCGTAGCGGGTTTGTACCAAGAGACCCAGTACTTC. Protein product: CASSVAGLYQETQYF. The V call is TRBV3-1, the J call TRBJ2-5; the match to TRBD2 covers 7 bases. Per germline, CDR1 LGHDT and CDR2 YNNKEL (reference sequence). The CDR3 length is 15 residues. After removal of 5 bases from V and 0 bases from J, the junction contained 6 bases not matched to a gene.

As to this clonotype: Germline is not matched at one junction end, which may reflect a read error. The J gene is TRBJ2-1, the V gene TRBV12-3 or TRBV12-4, with 11 nucleotides matching TRBD2. This CDR3 is built from 13 residues. DNA for the CDR3: TGTGCCGGCAGGAGGACTAGCGGGAATGAGCAGTTCTTC. Its protein product is CAGRRTSGNEQFF.

This clonotype was found a few times. The chain has TRBV28 and TRBJ1-5; TRBD1 matches at 9 bases. Looked up from germline, CDR1 is MDHEN and CDR2 is SYDVKM. The V gene end was trimmed by 3 bases and the J gene end by 7 bases; junction bases not matched to a gene: 10. The CDR3 has 16 residues. CDR3: CASSFLLDRGDQPQHF. The DNA of the CDR3 is TGTGCCAGCAGTTTTCTCCTGGACAGGGGAGACCAGCCCCAGCATTTT. Variable domain in full (rest from reference TRBV28 and TRBJ1-5): DVKVTQSSRYLVKRTGEKVFLECVQDMDHENMFWYRQDPGLGLRLIYFSYDVKMKEKGDIPEGYSVSREKKERFSLILESASTNQTSMYLCASSFLLDRGDQPQHFGDGTRLSIL.

Note on this clonotype: An end of the junction differs from the germline gene, which may be a read error. V usage is TRBV12-5 and J usage is TRBJ1-1; D is unclear. The CDR3 has 17 residues. Per the germline V gene, CDR1 is LGHNT and CDR2 is FRNRAP. CDR3 in amino acids: CSSGLAGKSVWNTEAFF. The CDR3 nucleotides read TGTTCTAGTGGTTTGGCTGGAAAGTCCGTATGGAACACTGAAGCTTTCTTT.

This clonotype was counted only a few times. This sequence joins TRBV12-3 or TRBV12-4 and TRBJ1-5; D call uncertain. V lost 1 base, J lost 4 bases, and 11 bases lay in between. The CDR3 totals 15 residues. The CDR3 is CASSLGLGPNQPQHF. CDR3 nucleotides: TGTGCCAGCAGTTTAGGCCTCGGTCCGAATCAGCCCCAGCATTTT.

This chain connects TRBV30 to TRBJ2-7, with 9 positions matching TRBD1. V dropped 4 bases and J dropped 3; count of bases not matched to a gene: 4. Germline lookup yields CDR1 GTSNPN and CDR2 SVGIG (reference sequence). CDR3 size: 13 residues. The CDR3 reads CAWTGTGHYEQYF. The CDR3 bases are TGTGCCTGGACTGGGACAGGGCACTACGAGCAGTACTTC.

This clonotype was picked up a small number of times. The V and J genes are TRBV20-1 and TRBJ1-2; weak D call: TRBD1 (5 bases). The CDR3 has 13 residues. V gave up 4 bases and J gave up 0 bases, with 9 bases separating them. Germline V gives CDR1 DFQATT, CDR2 SNEGSKA (reference sequence). The CDR3 DNA is TGCAGTGCTAAAGGACAAACTAACTATGGCTACACCTTC. It specifies CSAKGQTNYGYTF.

This clonotype was observed a few times. This sequence joins TRBV18 and TRBJ2-5; 14 bases match TRBD2. CDR1 and CDR2 (germline): KGHSH, LQKENI. J was trimmed by 5 bases and V by 3 bases; bases with no gene match: 8. The CDR3 has 17 amino acids. The CDR3 loop is CASSPLLGLAGDETQYF. Written as DNA, the CDR3 is TGTGCCAGCTCACCTCTTCTGGGACTAGCGGGAGATGAGACCCAGTACTTC.

The table lists this clonotype with a few counts. The V call is TRBV29-1, the J call TRBJ2-5; TRBD1 is a possible D gene (6 bases). Between the trimmed V and J ends, which lost 2 bases and 4 bases, there was a span of 11 bases. CDR1 and CDR2 from the germline V gene are SQVTM and ANQGSEA. CDR3 length: 13 residues. CDR3 protein: CSVELGRGETQYF. The DNA for the CDR3 is TGCAGCGTTGAACTGGGCAGGGGAGAGACCCAGTACTTC.

This clonotype was counted many times. The V gene is TRBV24-1, the J gene TRBJ2-7; 7 bases match TRBD2. This CDR3 is 18 amino acids long. After removal of 5 bases from V and 3 bases from J, the junction contained 18 bases not matched to a gene. Per germline, CDR1 KGHDR and CDR2 SFDVKD. CDR3 bases: TGTGCCACCAGTGGGGGTCGAGCGGGAAGGCGTGGACACTACGAGCAGTACTTC. The encoded protein is CATSGGRAGRRGHYEQYF.

The V call is TRBV27, the J call TRBJ2-4; the D is unclear. The CDR3 runs 16 residues. The V gene's germline CDR1 is MNHEY and CDR2 SMNVEV (reference sequence). V lost 5 bases, J lost 0 bases, and 14 bases lay in between. The DNA for the CDR3 is TGTGCCAGCAGTCGACCTTTCCCTCTAGCCAAAAACATTCAGTACTTC. The encoded protein is CASSRPFPLAKNIQYF.

The V and J genes are TRBV12-3 or TRBV12-4 and TRBJ2-3; 8 bases match TRBD1. The ends lost 7 bases at V and 1 base at J; junction bases unmatched: 13. This CDR3 comprises 17 residues. The CDR3: CASTTGTGWHRTDTQYF. The CDR3 coding sequence is TGTGCCAGCACTACCGGGACAGGATGGCACCGCACAGATACGCAGTATTTT.

This clonotype was seen a handful of times. The genes are TRBV25-1 and TRBJ2-2; D remains ambiguous. Germline V gene sequence: CDR1 MGHDK, CDR2 SYGVNS. Trimming stripped 3 bases from V and 2 bases from J, with 7 bases between. This CDR3 spans 14 amino acids. The CDR3 region has the DNA TGTGCCAGCAGTGATCGGCTAAACACCGGGGAGCTGTTTTTT. Its translation is CASSDRLNTGELFF.

This clonotype was detected a few times. This rearrangement joins TRBV3-1 to TRBJ2-1; the D gene is possibly TRBD1 (6 bases). The CDR3 has 16 amino acids. Germline V gene lookup returns CDR1 LGHDT and CDR2 YNNKEL (reference sequence). The V gene lost 4 bases and the J gene lost 3 bases, with 16 bases spanning the gap. The CDR3 DNA follows: TGTGCCAGCAGCCTGTCAGCAGGGGTTTACTACAATGAGCAGTTCTTC. Translation: CASSLSAGVYYNEQFF.

This chain links TRBV5-1 with TRBJ2-1, with D perhaps TRBD1 (6 bases). CDR1 is SGHRS and CDR2 is YFSETQ in the germline V gene. The CDR3 is made up of 15 amino acids. Deletions cut 1 base from V and 7 bases from J, with 15 bases between. The CDR3 here is CASSLMGHPNNEQFF. CDR3 coding DNA: TGCGCCAGCAGCTTGATGGGACACCCGAATAATGAGCAGTTCTTC.